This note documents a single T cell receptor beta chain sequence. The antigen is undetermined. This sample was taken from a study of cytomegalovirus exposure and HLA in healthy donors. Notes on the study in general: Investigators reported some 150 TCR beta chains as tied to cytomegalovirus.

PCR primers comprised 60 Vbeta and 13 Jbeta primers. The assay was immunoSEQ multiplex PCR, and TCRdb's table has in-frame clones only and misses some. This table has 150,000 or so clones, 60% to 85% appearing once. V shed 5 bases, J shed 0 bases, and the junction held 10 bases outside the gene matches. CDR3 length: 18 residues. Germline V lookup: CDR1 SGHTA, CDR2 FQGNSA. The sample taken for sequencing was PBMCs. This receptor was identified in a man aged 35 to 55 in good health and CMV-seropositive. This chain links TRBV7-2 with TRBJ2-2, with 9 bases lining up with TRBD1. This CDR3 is CASSPGTGFLANTGELFF. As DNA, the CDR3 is TGTGCCAGCAGCCCCGGGACAGGGTTTCTCGCGAACACCGGGGAGCTGTTTTTT.